These 9 T cell receptor beta chains share one sample of origin, sequenced in a study of CD8+ T cells in alopecia areata. cDNA prepared by RNA extraction and subsequent reverse transcription served as the template for sequencing. Some clones are missing from TCRdb's copy, which holds only in-frame ones; the method was immunoSEQ multiplex PCR. The table records some 110,000 clones, around two fifths of them present only once. The sequenced sample consisted of CD4+ T cells sorted from blood. The receptors shown here come from a human donor with alopecia areata.

The chain has TRBV30 and TRBJ2-7; 8 positions agree with TRBD1. V trimming: 2 bases; J trimming: 7 bases; junction bases outside the gene matches: 4. The CDR3 totals 12 residues. In germline, CDR1 is GTSNPN, CDR2 SVGIG (reference sequence). CDR3 nucleotides: TGTGCCTGGAGTTCGACAGGGGATGAGCAGTACTTC. Translation gives CAWSSTGDEQYF.

The chain links TRBV7-2 to TRBJ2-1; TRBD1 is a possible D gene (6 bases). Germline CDR1 SGHTA, CDR2 FQGNSA. The CDR3 is 17 residues long. The V end was cut by 8 bases, the J end by 0 bases, with 20 bases between. The CDR3 reads CASSRWGGGRSYNEQFF. In DNA, the CDR3 is TGTGCCAGCTCACGGTGGGGTGGGGGCCGCTCCTACAATGAGCAGTTCTTC.

This clone has only one observation. The chain couples TRBV7-2 to TRBJ2-1; 15 nucleotides agree with TRBD2. The V segment lost 5 bases and the J segment 7 bases; nucleotides outside the gene matches: 9. Germline loops: CDR1 SGHTA, CDR2 FQGNSA. The CDR3 contains 17 residues. The CDR3 here is CASSQPGLAGGRNEQFF. In DNA form, the CDR3 reads TGTGCCAGCAGCCAACCGGGACTAGCGGGAGGCAGAAATGAGCAGTTCTTC.

This rearrangement joins TRBV6-5 to TRBJ2-5; the D is unclear. The CDR3 extends over 13 amino acids. V shed 5 bases and J shed 4 bases, with 11 bases lying between them. CDR1 and CDR2 from the germline V gene are MNHEY and SVGAGI. The CDR3, as DNA: TGTGCCAGCAGTGAATTTACGGGAGAGACCCAGTACTTC. Translating gives CASSEFTGETQYF.

In this sample, this clone turned up a few times. The chain carries TRBV29-1 and TRBJ2-5, with 10 nucleotides matching TRBD2. V shed 1 base and J 4 bases; nucleotides not matched to a gene: 6. Germline assignment: CDR1 SQVTM and CDR2 ANQGSEA. The length of the CDR3 is 15 residues. CDR3 protein: CSVEAGLAYRETQYF. CDR3 nucleotides: TGCAGCGTTGAAGCGGGACTAGCGTATCGAGAGACCCAGTACTTC. Using reference TRBV29-1 and TRBJ2-5 for the parts outside the CDR3, the full variable domain is SAVISQKPSRDICQRGTSLTIQCQVDSQVTMMFWYRQQPGQSLTLIATANQGSEATYESGFVIDKFPISRPNLTFSTLTVSNMSPEDSSIYLCSVEAGLAYRETQYFGPGTRLLVL.

There are a few counts of this clone. The chain is built from TRBV7-9 and TRBJ2-2; no reliable D call. The V gene lost 5 bases and the J gene lost 3 bases, with 16 bases spanning the gap. The CDR3 extends over 16 amino acids. Germline V gene data show CDR1 as SEHNR and CDR2 as FQNEAQ (reference sequence). CDR3 loop: CASSHGRTKHTGELFF. DNA of the CDR3: TGTGCCAGCAGCCACGGCCGAACCAAACACACCGGGGAGCTGTTTTTT.

This clone was found a few times. The chain has TRBV4-2 and TRBJ2-5, with 7 bases fitting TRBD1. The CDR3 sequence is 15 residues long. Unmatched junction bases numbered 5, after V lost 4 bases and J lost 0 bases. CDR1 and CDR2 (germline): LGHNA, YNFKEQ. CDR3 nucleotide sequence: TGTGCCAGCAGCCCGGGACAGAGATACCAAGAGACCCAGTACTTC. Translation: CASSPGQRYQETQYF.

The CDR3 sequence is CASSVDGRNYNEQFF. The CDR3 coding sequence is TGTGCCAGCAGCGTAGACGGGAGGAACTACAATGAGCAGTTCTTC. The rearrangement joins TRBV9 to TRBJ2-1; TRBD2 matches 7 bases. V lost 0 bases, J lost 3 bases, and 3 bases stayed unmatched. This CDR3 is 15 amino acids long. Germline V CDR1 and CDR2: SGDLS, YYNGEE.

A few counts support this clone. The rearrangement links TRBV29-1 to TRBJ2-2; 14 bases are a match to TRBD2. V was pared by 3 bases and J by 3 bases, with 3 bases of the junction left unmatched. The CDR3 totals 16 residues. Germline CDR1 reads SQVTM; CDR2 reads ANQGSEA. DNA of the CDR3: TGCAGCGTTGATGGGGGACTAGCGGGAGACACCGGGGAGCTGTTTTTT. It translates to CSVDGGLAGDTGELFF.